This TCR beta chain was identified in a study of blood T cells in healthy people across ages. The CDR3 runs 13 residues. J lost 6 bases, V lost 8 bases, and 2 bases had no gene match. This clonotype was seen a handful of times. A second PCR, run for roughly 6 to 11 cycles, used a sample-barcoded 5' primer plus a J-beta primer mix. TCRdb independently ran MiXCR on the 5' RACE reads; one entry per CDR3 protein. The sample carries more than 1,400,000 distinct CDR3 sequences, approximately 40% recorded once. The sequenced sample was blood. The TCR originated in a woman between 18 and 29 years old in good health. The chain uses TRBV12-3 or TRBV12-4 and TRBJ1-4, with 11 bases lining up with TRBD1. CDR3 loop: CASGTGGDEKLFF. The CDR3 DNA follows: TGTGCCAGCGGGACAGGGGGAGATGAAAAACTGTTTTTT.